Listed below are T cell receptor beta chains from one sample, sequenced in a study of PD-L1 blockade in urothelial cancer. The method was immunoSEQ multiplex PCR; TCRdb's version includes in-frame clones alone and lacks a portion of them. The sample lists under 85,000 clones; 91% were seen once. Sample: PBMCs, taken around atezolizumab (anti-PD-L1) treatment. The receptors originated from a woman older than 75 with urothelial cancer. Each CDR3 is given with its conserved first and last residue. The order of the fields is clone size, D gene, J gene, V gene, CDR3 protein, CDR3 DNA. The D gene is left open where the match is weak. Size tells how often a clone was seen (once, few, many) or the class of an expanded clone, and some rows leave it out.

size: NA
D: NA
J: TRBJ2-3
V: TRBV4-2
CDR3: CASSQEESSSSTDTQYF
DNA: TGTGCCAGCAGCCAAGAGGAGAGTAGCAGCTCCACAGATACGCAGTATTTT

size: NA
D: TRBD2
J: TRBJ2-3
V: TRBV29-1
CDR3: CSVTLPSGRGTDTQYF
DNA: TGCAGCGTCACCCTCCCTAGCGGGAGGGGCACAGATACGCAGTATTTT

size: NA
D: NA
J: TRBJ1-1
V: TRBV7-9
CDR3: CASSLAKGLNTEAFF
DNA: TGTGCCAGCAGCTTAGCGAAGGGGCTAAACACTGAAGCTTTCTTT

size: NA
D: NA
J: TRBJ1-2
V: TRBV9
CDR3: CASSVGTGPNHNYGYTF
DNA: TGTGCCAGCAGCGTAGGTACAGGACCGAACCACAACTATGGCTACACCTTC

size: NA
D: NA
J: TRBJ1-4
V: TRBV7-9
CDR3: CASSLETGFLPNEKLFF
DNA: TGTGCCAGCAGCTTAGAGACAGGATTCCTTCCGAATGAAAAACTGTTTTTT

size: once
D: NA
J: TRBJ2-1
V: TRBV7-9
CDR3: CASSLALSISREGNEQFF
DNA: TGTGCCAGCAGCTTAGCGCTGTCCATCTCACGAGAGGGCAATGAGCAGTTCTTC

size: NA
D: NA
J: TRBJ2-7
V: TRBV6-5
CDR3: CASSYSPDSAYEQYF
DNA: TGTGCCAGCAGTTACTCGCCGGACTCGGCCTACGAGCAGTACTTC

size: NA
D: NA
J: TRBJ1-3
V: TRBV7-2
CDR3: CAISSGTRSSGNTIYF
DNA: TGTGCCATCTCAAGTGGGACACGAAGCTCTGGAAACACCATATATTTT

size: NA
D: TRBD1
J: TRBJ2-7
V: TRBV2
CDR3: CASTKEGGAYEQYF
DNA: TGTGCCAGCACCAAAGAAGGGGGCGCCTACGAGCAGTACTTC

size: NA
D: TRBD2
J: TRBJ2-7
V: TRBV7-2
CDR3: CASSSSGGHYEQYF
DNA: TGTGCCAGCAGCTCTAGCGGGGGACACTACGAGCAGTACTTC

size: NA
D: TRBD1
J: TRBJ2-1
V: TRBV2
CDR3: CASSRGGPPYNEQFF
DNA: TGTGCCAGCAGTCGAGGGGGCCCCCCCTACAATGAGCAGTTCTTC

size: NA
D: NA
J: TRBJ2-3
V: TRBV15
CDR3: CATSRSRADTQYF
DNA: TGTGCCACCAGCAGATCTCGGGCAGATACGCAGTATTTT

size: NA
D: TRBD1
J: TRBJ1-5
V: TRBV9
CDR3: CASSAGQGSNQPQHF
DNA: TGTGCCAGCAGCGCGGGACAGGGGAGCAATCAGCCCCAGCATTTT

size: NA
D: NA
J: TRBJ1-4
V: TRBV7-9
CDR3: CASTSQLNEKLFF
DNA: TGTGCCAGCACCTCCCAACTTAATGAAAAACTGTTTTTT

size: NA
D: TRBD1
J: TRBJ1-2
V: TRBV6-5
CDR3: CASSTRTGEGYGYTF
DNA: TGTGCCAGCAGTACCCGGACAGGGGAGGGCTATGGCTACACCTTC

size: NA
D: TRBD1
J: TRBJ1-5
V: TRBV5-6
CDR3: CASSATQGNQPQHF
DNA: TGTGCCAGCAGCGCAACACAGGGGAATCAGCCCCAGCATTTT

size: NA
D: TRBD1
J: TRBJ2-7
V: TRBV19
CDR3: CASSMEDRAGEQYF
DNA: TGTGCCAGTAGTATGGAAGACAGGGCCGGGGAGCAGTACTTC

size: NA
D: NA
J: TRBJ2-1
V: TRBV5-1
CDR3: CASPRGSSYNEQFF
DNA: TGCGCCAGCCCCCGGGGGAGCTCCTACAATGAGCAGTTCTTC

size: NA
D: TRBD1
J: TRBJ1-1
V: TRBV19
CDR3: CASSADRGGTEAFF
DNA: TGTGCCAGTAGTGCTGACAGGGGCGGCACTGAAGCTTTCTTT

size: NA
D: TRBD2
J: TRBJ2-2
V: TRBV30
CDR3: CAWRPTRPASGRTGELFF
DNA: TGTGCCTGGAGGCCCACCCGTCCCGCTAGCGGGAGGACCGGGGAGCTGTTTTTT

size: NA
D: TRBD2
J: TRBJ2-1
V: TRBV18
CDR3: CASATRGGVTNEQFF
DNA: TGTGCCAGCGCGACCCGGGGGGGGGTTACAAATGAGCAGTTCTTC

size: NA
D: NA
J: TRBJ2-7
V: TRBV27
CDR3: CASSLSRGQIYEQYF
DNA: TGTGCCAGCAGTTTATCGCGAGGACAGATCTACGAGCAGTACTTC

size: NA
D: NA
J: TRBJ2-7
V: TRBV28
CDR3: CASRGPGRSYEQYF
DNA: TGTGCCAGCAGGGGGCCAGGGAGGTCCTACGAGCAGTACTTC

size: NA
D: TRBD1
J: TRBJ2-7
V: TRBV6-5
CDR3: CASSYSTGNSYEQYF
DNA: TGTGCCAGCAGTTACTCGACAGGGAATTCCTACGAGCAGTACTTC

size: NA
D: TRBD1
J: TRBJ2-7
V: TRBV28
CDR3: CASSFTDRGAYEQYF
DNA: TGTGCCAGCAGTTTTACTGACAGGGGGGCCTACGAGCAGTACTTC

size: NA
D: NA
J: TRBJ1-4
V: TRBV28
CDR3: CASSSGGAANEKLFF
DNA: TGTGCCAGCAGTTCAGGCGGGGCGGCTAATGAAAAACTGTTTTTT

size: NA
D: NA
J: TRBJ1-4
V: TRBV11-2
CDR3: CASSLGIITATSTNEKLFF
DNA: TGTGCCAGCAGCTTAGGGATAATTACAGCTACTTCAACTAATGAAAAACTGTTTTTT